Listed below are T cell receptor beta chains from one sample, sequenced in a study of cytomegalovirus exposure and HLA in healthy donors. The data were produced by immunoSEQ multiplex PCR, yet TCRdb's version contains in-frame clones alone and is incomplete. The sample holds around 280,000 clones, approximately 90% seen once. Sequences were obtained from PBMCs. These receptor sequences come from a young woman in good health and CMV-seronegative. Both conserved end residues are part of each CDR3. Each record gives: D gene, CDR3 length, clone size, J gene, V gene, CDR3 DNA, CDR3 protein. The D gene is left open where the match is weak. Not all rows give a size; the values are once, few, many and, for expanded clones, a class.

D: TRBD2
length: 15
size: .
J: TRBJ2-1
V: TRBV15
DNA: TGTGCCACCAGCTATAGCGGGGACTCCTACAATGAGCAGTTCTTC
CDR3: CATSYSGDSYNEQFF

D: TRBD1
length: 16
size: .
J: TRBJ1-4
V: TRBV7-9
DNA: TGTGCCAGCAGCTCATATCCAACAGGGGGAAGAGAAAAACTGTTTTTT
CDR3: CASSSYPTGGREKLFF

D: TRBD1
length: 16
size: .
J: TRBJ2-5
V: TRBV27
DNA: TGTGCCAGCAGCATACAGGGGAGTATAGTGGGGGAGACCCAGTACTTC
CDR3: CASSIQGSIVGETQYF

D: .
length: 13
size: .
J: TRBJ1-2
V: TRBV25-1
DNA: TGTGCCAGCAGTCGCGGTCATAACTATGGCTACACCTTC
CDR3: CASSRGHNYGYTF

D: TRBD2
length: 16
size: .
J: TRBJ2-1
V: TRBV4-1
DNA: TGCGCCAGCAGCCACCCCCCGGGACTAGCGGGCGATGAGCAGTTCTTC
CDR3: CASSHPPGLAGDEQFF

D: .
length: 19
size: .
J: TRBJ2-7
V: TRBV2
DNA: TGTGCCAGCAGTGAAACCGGGACAGGGTACGGGGGGGCAGCCTACGAGCAGTACTTC
CDR3: CASSETGTGYGGAAYEQYF

D: TRBD2
length: 14
size: .
J: TRBJ2-3
V: TRBV9
DNA: TGTGCCAGCAGCGTAAGCGGGGCCACAGATACGCAGTATTTT
CDR3: CASSVSGATDTQYF

D: .
length: 13
size: .
J: TRBJ1-2
V: TRBV6-5
DNA: TGTGCCAGCAGTTCTCTATCCTCCTATGGCTACACCTTC
CDR3: CASSSLSSYGYTF

D: .
length: 14
size: .
J: TRBJ1-2
V: TRBV5-6
DNA: TGTGCCAGCATCAGACAGGTCCCTAACTATGGCTACACCTTC
CDR3: CASIRQVPNYGYTF

D: .
length: 14
size: .
J: TRBJ1-4
V: TRBV2
DNA: TGTGCCAGCAGTGACAGTGCAACTAATGAAAAACTGTTTTTT
CDR3: CASSDSATNEKLFF

D: .
length: 13
size: .
J: TRBJ1-1
V: TRBV6-5
DNA: TGTGCCAGCAGTTATATGGCTCAGGATGAAGCTTTCTTT
CDR3: CASSYMAQDEAFF

D: TRBD1
length: 15
size: .
J: TRBJ1-2
V: TRBV19
DNA: TGTGCCAGTAGTATACAGGGGGCGCAGAACTATGGCTACACCTTC
CDR3: CASSIQGAQNYGYTF

D: TRBD1
length: 17
size: .
J: TRBJ1-3
V: TRBV5-4
DNA: TGTGCCAGCAGCTCGCGGATCCTGGGACAGGGCAGAAACACCATATATTTT
CDR3: CASSSRILGQGRNTIYF

D: TRBD2
length: 16
size: once
J: TRBJ2-3
V: TRBV5-4
DNA: TGTGCCAGCAGCATCAGGACTAGCGGGGGCACAGATACGCAGTATTTT
CDR3: CASSIRTSGGTDTQYF

D: TRBD2
length: 16
size: .
J: TRBJ2-3
V: TRBV11-3
DNA: TGTGCCAGCAGCTTAGGCGGGGGAGGTGGCACAGATACGCAGTATTTT
CDR3: CASSLGGGGGTDTQYF

D: .
length: 15
size: .
J: TRBJ1-6
V: TRBV6-1
DNA: TGTGCCAGCAACCAAAGGACAGATTCCCGTTCACCCCTCCACTTT
CDR3: CASNQRTDSRSPLHF

D: TRBD2
length: 17
size: .
J: TRBJ2-5
V: TRBV7-9
DNA: TGTGCCAGCAGCACTCCCTATTGGCGGGGGAGCGAAGAGACCCAGTACTTC
CDR3: CASSTPYWRGSEETQYF

D: TRBD1
length: 15
size: .
J: TRBJ2-7
V: TRBV10-3
DNA: TGTGCCATCAGTGGGGTTCAGGGGGCCCAGGGCGAGCAGTACTTC
CDR3: CAISGVQGAQGEQYF

D: TRBD2
length: 13
size: .
J: TRBJ2-5
V: TRBV19
DNA: TGTGCCAGTACCGGACTAGCTCAAGAGACCCAGTACTTC
CDR3: CASTGLAQETQYF

D: TRBD1
length: 14
size: few
J: TRBJ1-2
V: TRBV29-1
DNA: TGCAGCGTTGACTCCAGGGGGCAGGACTATGGCTACACCTTC
CDR3: CSVDSRGQDYGYTF

D: TRBD1
length: 14
size: once
J: TRBJ1-3
V: TRBV19
DNA: TGTGCCAGTAGTACTCCAGGGGGTGGAAACACCATATATTTT
CDR3: CASSTPGGGNTIYF

D: TRBD1
length: 16
size: .
J: TRBJ1-1
V: TRBV18
DNA: TGTGCCAGCTCACCTACGGCAGGACAGGGGGCCACTGAAGCTTTCTTT
CDR3: CASSPTAGQGATEAFF

D: TRBD1
length: 16
size: once
J: TRBJ1-3
V: TRBV5-5
DNA: TGTGCCAGCAGCCCCGGGACAGGGACGCTTGGAAACACCATATATTTT
CDR3: CASSPGTGTLGNTIYF

D: .
length: 14
size: .
J: TRBJ1-2
V: TRBV6-1
DNA: TGTGCCAGCAGTCTCCAACAGGGAAGGTACGGCTACACCTTC
CDR3: CASSLQQGRYGYTF

D: .
length: 15
size: .
J: TRBJ2-7
V: TRBV6-5
DNA: TGTGCCAGCAGCCCCCGGTTTACAGCGGTATACGAGCAGTACTTC
CDR3: CASSPRFTAVYEQYF

D: .
length: 12
size: .
J: TRBJ2-7
V: TRBV7-9
DNA: TGTGCCAGCAGCCCCATATTAACGGAGCTGTACTTC
CDR3: CASSPILTELYF

D: .
length: 16
size: .
J: TRBJ2-5
V: TRBV14
DNA: TGTGCCAGCAGCCCGAAGCTCCTGACTATCTCAGAGACCCAGTACTTC
CDR3: CASSPKLLTISETQYF

D: .
length: 12
size: .
J: TRBJ1-1
V: TRBV29-1
DNA: TGCAGCGTGAGGCCGCAGAACACTGAAGCTTTCTTT
CDR3: CSVRPQNTEAFF

D: .
length: 17
size: once
J: TRBJ2-1
V: TRBV21-1
DNA: TGTGCCAGCAGCAACTGGACTAGGGGTGCCTCCTACAATGAGCAGTTCTTC
CDR3: CASSNWTRGASYNEQFF

D: TRBD1
length: 18
size: .
J: TRBJ2-3
V: TRBV9
DNA: TGTGCCAGCAGCGTGTCCACTGTACAGGGGGCGAGCACAGATACGCAGTATTTT
CDR3: CASSVSTVQGASTDTQYF

D: .
length: 15
size: .
J: TRBJ1-1
V: TRBV5-4
DNA: TGTGCCAGCAGCTTGTTAGTAGGGGGGAACACTGAAGCTTTCTTT
CDR3: CASSLLVGGNTEAFF

D: TRBD2
length: 15
size: .
J: TRBJ2-5
V: TRBV5-4
DNA: TGTGCCAGCAGCTTGGGGCGGGGGGGGATAGAGACCCAGTACTTC
CDR3: CASSLGRGGIETQYF

D: .
length: 15
size: .
J: TRBJ1-1
V: TRBV7-9
DNA: TGTGCCAGCAGCGGCTGGACAGCCACGAACACTGAAGCTTTCTTT
CDR3: CASSGWTATNTEAFF

D: TRBD1
length: 16
size: once
J: TRBJ2-7
V: TRBV18
DNA: TGTGCCAGCTCACCGCCCGGGACAGGGGCCCTCTACGAGCAGTACTTC
CDR3: CASSPPGTGALYEQYF

D: .
length: 12
size: once
J: TRBJ1-1
V: TRBV29-1
DNA: TGCAGCGTTGAGGACAAGCCCTCTGAAGCTTTCTTT
CDR3: CSVEDKPSEAFF

D: .
length: 15
size: .
J: TRBJ1-5
V: TRBV6-1
DNA: TGTGCCAGCAGTCGGGGGTTTTATAGCAATCAGCCCCAGCATTTT
CDR3: CASSRGFYSNQPQHF

D: TRBD2
length: 17
size: .
J: TRBJ2-1
V: TRBV18
DNA: TGTGCCAGCTCATCCCTAGCGGGGGGGAGCTCCTACAATGAGCAGTTCTTC
CDR3: CASSSLAGGSSYNEQFF

D: .
length: 16
size: .
J: TRBJ2-3
V: TRBV18
DNA: TGTGCCAGCTCACCCCCCCTACCGATTAGCACAGATACGCAGTATTTT
CDR3: CASSPPLPISTDTQYF

D: TRBD1
length: 16
size: .
J: TRBJ1-1
V: TRBV5-4
DNA: TGTGCCAGCAGCCCAGGGACAGGTGGAAGTCTGGCTGAAGCTTTCTTT
CDR3: CASSPGTGGSLAEAFF

D: TRBD1
length: 14
size: .
J: TRBJ1-2
V: TRBV2
DNA: TGTGCCAGCAACCTACAGGGGGCTAACTATGGCTACACCTTC
CDR3: CASNLQGANYGYTF

D: .
length: 13
size: .
J: TRBJ2-3
V: TRBV30
DNA: TGTGCCTGGAGTAGCCTATTCACAGATACGCAGTATTTT
CDR3: CAWSSLFTDTQYF

D: .
length: 17
size: .
J: TRBJ2-4
V: TRBV21-1
DNA: TGTGCCAGCAGCAAAGACGGGGGGGTGGGACCCAAAAACATTCAGTACTTC
CDR3: CASSKDGGVGPKNIQYF

D: TRBD2
length: 16
size: .
J: TRBJ2-3
V: TRBV7-2
DNA: TGTGCCAGCAGCCGGAGACTAGCGGGGGGGCTGGATACGCAGTATTTT
CDR3: CASSRRLAGGLDTQYF

D: TRBD1
length: 15
size: .
J: TRBJ2-7
V: TRBV7-2
DNA: TGTGCCAGCAGCTTAGAGGGGGCGCGCCTCCACGAGCAGTACTTC
CDR3: CASSLEGARLHEQYF

D: .
length: 15
size: .
J: TRBJ1-2
V: TRBV19
DNA: TGTGCCAGTAGAAAGGCGGACAAATCCCTCGTGGGCTACACCTTC
CDR3: CASRKADKSLVGYTF

D: .
length: 15
size: .
J: TRBJ2-2
V: TRBV5-1
DNA: TGCGCCAGCAGCTCCTGGACAGCTAACACCGGGGAGCTGTTTTTT
CDR3: CASSSWTANTGELFF

D: TRBD2
length: 16
size: once
J: TRBJ2-1
V: TRBV18
DNA: TGTGCCAGCTCAACAACACTAGCGGTTTCCTACAATGAGCAGTTCTTC
CDR3: CASSTTLAVSYNEQFF

D: .
length: 15
size: .
J: TRBJ2-3
V: TRBV10-1
DNA: TGCGCCAGCAGTGAGCGGGGGGCCCCCACAGATACGCAGTATTTT
CDR3: CASSERGAPTDTQYF

D: .
length: 16
size: .
J: TRBJ2-5
V: TRBV15
DNA: TGTGCCACCAGCAGAGATACGGCAGGGCCCCAAGAGACCCAGTACTTC
CDR3: CATSRDTAGPQETQYF

D: TRBD1
length: 15
size: .
J: TRBJ1-1
V: TRBV7-9
DNA: TGTGCCAGCAGCCCGGGACAGGCCGGAAACACTGAAGCTTTCTTT
CDR3: CASSPGQAGNTEAFF

D: TRBD2
length: 17
size: few
J: TRBJ2-3
V: TRBV6-1
DNA: TGTGCCAGCAGTGAAGAGGGCGGGGGGGGAAGCACAGATACGCAGTATTTT
CDR3: CASSEEGGGGSTDTQYF

D: TRBD1
length: 14
size: .
J: TRBJ1-1
V: TRBV19
DNA: TGTGCCAGTAGAATAAGGACAGGGACCACTGAAGCTTTCTTT
CDR3: CASRIRTGTTEAFF

D: .
length: 17
size: .
J: TRBJ2-7
V: TRBV4-1
DNA: TGCGCCAGCAGCCAACAATTGTTTGGGACTGGAGACTACGAGCAGTACTTC
CDR3: CASSQQLFGTGDYEQYF